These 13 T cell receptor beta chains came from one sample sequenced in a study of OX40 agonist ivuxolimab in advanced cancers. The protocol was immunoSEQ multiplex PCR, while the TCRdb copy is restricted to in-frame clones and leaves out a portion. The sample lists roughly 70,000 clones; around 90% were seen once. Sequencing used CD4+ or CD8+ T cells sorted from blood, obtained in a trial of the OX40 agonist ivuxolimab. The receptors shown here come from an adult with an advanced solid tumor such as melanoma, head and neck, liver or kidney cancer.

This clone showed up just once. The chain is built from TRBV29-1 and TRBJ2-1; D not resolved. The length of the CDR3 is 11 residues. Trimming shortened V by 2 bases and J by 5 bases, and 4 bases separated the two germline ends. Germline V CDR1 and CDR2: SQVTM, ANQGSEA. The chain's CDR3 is CSVERNNEQFF. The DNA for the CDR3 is TGCAGCGTTGAACGGAACAATGAGCAGTTCTTC.

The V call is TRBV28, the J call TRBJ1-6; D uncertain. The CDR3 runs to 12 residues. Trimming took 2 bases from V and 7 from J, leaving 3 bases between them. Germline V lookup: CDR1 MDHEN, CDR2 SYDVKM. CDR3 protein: CASSLRNSPLHF. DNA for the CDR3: TGTGCCAGCAGTTTACGCAATTCACCCCTCCACTTT.

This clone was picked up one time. This chain's CDR3 is CASLPGQGGKGANVLTF. DNA for the CDR3: TGTGCCAGCCTGCCCGGGCAGGGGGGGAAAGGGGCCAACGTCCTGACTTTC. The V call is TRBV19, the J call TRBJ2-6; D could derive from TRBD1 or TRBD2 (7 bases each). Between the trimmed V and J ends, which lost 9 bases and 4 bases, there was a span of 22 bases. The germline CDR1 and CDR2 sequences are LNHDA and SQIVND (reference sequence). This CDR3 comprises 17 residues. Full variable domain (missing parts from reference TRBV19 and TRBJ2-6): DGGITQSPKYLFRKEGQNVTLSCEQNLNHDAMYWYRQDPGQGLRLIYYSQIVNDFQKGDIAEGYSVSREKKESFPLTVTSAQKNPTAFYLCASLPGQGGKGANVLTFGAGSRLTVL.

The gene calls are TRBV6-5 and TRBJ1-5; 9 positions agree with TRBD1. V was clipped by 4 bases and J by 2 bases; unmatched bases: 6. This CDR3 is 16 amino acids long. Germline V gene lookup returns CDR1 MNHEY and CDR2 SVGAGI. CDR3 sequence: CASSSHRGLRNQPQHF. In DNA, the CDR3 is TGTGCCAGCAGTTCGCACAGGGGGCTGCGCAATCAGCCCCAGCATTTT.

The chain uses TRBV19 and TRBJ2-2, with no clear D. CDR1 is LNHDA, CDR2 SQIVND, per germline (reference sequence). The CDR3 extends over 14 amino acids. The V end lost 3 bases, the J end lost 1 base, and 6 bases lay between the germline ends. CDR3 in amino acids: CASSIRENTGELFF. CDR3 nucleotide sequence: TGTGCCAGTAGTATCCGAGAGAACACCGGGGAGCTGTTTTTT.

CDR3 DNA sequence: TGTGCCAGCAGCCAGGTCCAAGAGACCCAGTACTTC. Translated, it gives CASSQVQETQYF. The V gene is TRBV14, the J gene TRBJ2-5; D gene ambiguous. Germline loops: CDR1 SGHDN, CDR2 FVKESK. The CDR3 consists of 12 residues. The ends were cut back, 3 bases at V and 1 base at J, with 3 bases in the middle. The whole variable domain, filled in from reference TRBV14 and TRBJ2-5, reads EAGVTQFPSHSVIEKGQTVTLRCDPISGHDNLYWYRRVMGKEIKFLLHFVKESKQDESGMPNNRFLAERTGGTYSTLKVQPAELEDSGVYFCASSQVQETQYFGPGTRLLVL.

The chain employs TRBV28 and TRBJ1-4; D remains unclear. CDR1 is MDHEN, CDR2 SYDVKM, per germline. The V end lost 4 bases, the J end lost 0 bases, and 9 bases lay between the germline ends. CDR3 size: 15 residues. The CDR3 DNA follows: TGTGCCAGCAGTTCTCTCATTGCAACTAATGAAAAACTGTTTTTT. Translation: CASSSLIATNEKLFF.

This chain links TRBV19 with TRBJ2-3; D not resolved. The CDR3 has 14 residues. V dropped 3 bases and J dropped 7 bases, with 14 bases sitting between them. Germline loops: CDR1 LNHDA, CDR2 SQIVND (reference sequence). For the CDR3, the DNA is TGTGCCAGTAGTATCACGTCGGAAGGAAATACGCAGTATTTT. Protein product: CASSITSEGNTQYF.

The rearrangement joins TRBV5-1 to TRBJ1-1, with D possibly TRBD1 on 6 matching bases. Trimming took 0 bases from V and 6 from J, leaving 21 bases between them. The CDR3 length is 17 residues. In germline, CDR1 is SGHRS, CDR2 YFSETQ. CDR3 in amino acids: CASSLVSRYRAEAEAFF. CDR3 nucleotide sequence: TGCGCCAGCAGCTTGGTAAGCCGGTACAGGGCGGAGGCTGAAGCTTTCTTT.

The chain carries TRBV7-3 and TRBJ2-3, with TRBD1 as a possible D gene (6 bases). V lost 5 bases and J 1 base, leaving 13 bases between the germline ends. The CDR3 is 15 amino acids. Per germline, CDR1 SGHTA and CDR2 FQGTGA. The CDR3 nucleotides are TGTGCCAGCAGCATTTCAGGGGTGGGCACAGATACGCAGTATTTT. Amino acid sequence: CASSISGVGTDTQYF. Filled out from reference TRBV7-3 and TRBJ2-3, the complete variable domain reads GAGVSQTPSNKVTEKGKYVELRCDPISGHTALYWYRQSLGQGPEFLIYFQGTGAADDSGLPNDRFFAVRPEGSVSTLKIQRTERGDSAVYLCASSISGVGTDTQYFGPGTRLTVL.

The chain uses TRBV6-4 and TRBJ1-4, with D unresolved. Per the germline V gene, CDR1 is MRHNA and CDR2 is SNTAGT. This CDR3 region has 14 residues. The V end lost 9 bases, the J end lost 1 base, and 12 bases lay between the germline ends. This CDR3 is CARDRKGTNEKLFF. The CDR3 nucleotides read TGTGCCAGGGACCGGAAGGGAACTAATGAAAAACTGTTTTTT.

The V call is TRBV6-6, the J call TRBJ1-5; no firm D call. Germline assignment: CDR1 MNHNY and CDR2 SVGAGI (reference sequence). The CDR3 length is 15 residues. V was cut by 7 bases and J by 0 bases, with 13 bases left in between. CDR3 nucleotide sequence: TGTGCCAGCAAGTCGACACAATATAGCAATCAGCCCCAGCATTTT. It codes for CASKSTQYSNQPQHF.

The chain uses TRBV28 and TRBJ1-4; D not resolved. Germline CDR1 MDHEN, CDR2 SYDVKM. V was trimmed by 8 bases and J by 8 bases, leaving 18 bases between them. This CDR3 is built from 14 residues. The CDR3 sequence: CASHSGGRREKLFF. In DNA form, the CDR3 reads TGTGCCAGCCACTCAGGCGGTCGCCGCGAAAAACTGTTTTTT. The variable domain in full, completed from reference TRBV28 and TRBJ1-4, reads DVKVTQSSRYLVKRTGEKVFLECVQDMDHENMFWYRQDPGLGLRLIYFSYDVKMKEKGDIPEGYSVSREKKERFSLILESASTNQTSMYLCASHSGGRREKLFFGSGTQLSVL.